Shown below are 25 T cell receptor beta chains from a single sample sequenced in a study of T cell responses to AZD1222 COVID-19 vaccine. The assay was immunoSEQ multiplex PCR, and TCRdb's table has in-frame clones only and misses some. The sample shows 150,000 or so clones, roughly 89% of them seen only once. The sample in question was peripheral blood, obtained on day 0 of AZD1222 vaccination. These receptors all come from an adult in good health.

In nucleotides, the CDR3 is TGTGCCAGCAGTCTCGACAGCTCTGGAAACACCATATATTTT. Encoded protein: CASSLDSSGNTIYF. The rearrangement uses TRBV6-6 and TRBJ1-3; D possibly corresponds to TRBD1 (5 bases). The V and J ends lost 5 bases and 0 bases respectively, with 8 bases between them. The CDR3 runs to 14 residues. CDR1 and CDR2 from the germline V gene are MNHNY and SVGAGI (reference sequence).

This clone was recorded only once. The chain is built from TRBV27 and TRBJ1-1; D is unclear. The CDR3 is 15 residues long. Per the germline V gene, CDR1 is MNHEY and CDR2 is SMNVEV (reference sequence). Trimming shortened V by 8 bases and J by 0 bases, and 16 bases separated the two germline ends. The CDR3 spells CASSWEGSLNTEAFF. In nucleotides, the CDR3 is TGTGCCAGCTCATGGGAGGGCAGTCTGAACACTGAAGCTTTCTTT.

The chain joins TRBV7-2 to TRBJ1-5, with D hard to call. Germline V lookup: CDR1 SGHTA, CDR2 FQGNSA. Trimming cost V 1 base and J 11 bases, with 15 bases left between them. The CDR3 length is 14 residues. CDR3 sequence reads: CASSLGAGETAQHF. The CDR3 DNA is TGTGCCAGCAGCTTAGGGGCCGGAGAAACGGCCCAGCATTTT.

This clone appeared a single time. The chain combines TRBV18 with TRBJ2-7; the D gene is possibly TRBD1 (6 bases). The V end lost 4 bases, the J end lost 0 bases, and 10 bases lay between the germline ends. The CDR3 length is 14 residues. The germline V gene encodes CDR1 KGHSH and CDR2 LQKENI. The CDR3 DNA reads as TGTGCCAGCTCACATGAGACAGGCTCCTACGAGCAGTACTTC. Translated: CASSHETGSYEQYF.

This chain links TRBV7-9 with TRBJ2-5; TRBD2 matches at 12 bases. The junction had 16 bases not matched to a gene; V was cut back by 6 bases and J by 5 bases. The germline V gene has CDR1 SEHNR and CDR2 FQNEAQ (reference sequence). This CDR3 region has 18 residues. The CDR3 here is CASSPTPRRLAGAETQYF. CDR3 nucleotides: TGTGCCAGCAGTCCGACCCCCCGCCGACTAGCGGGAGCCGAGACCCAGTACTTC.

On this clone itself: Other DNA sequences in this specimen translate into the identical CDR3. The chain has TRBV5-1 and TRBJ1-5; D is ambiguous. The CDR3 length is 15 residues. Germline V lookup: CDR1 SGHRS, CDR2 YFSETQ. The V end was cut by 0 bases, the J end by 0 bases, with 7 bases between. The CDR3, as DNA: TGCGCCAGCAGCTTGGAAGGTAATAGCAATCAGCCCCAGCATTTT. This encodes CASSLEGNSNQPQHF.

The chain is built from TRBV3-1 (or the pseudogene TRBV3-2) and TRBJ2-7; D remains ambiguous. Per the germline V gene, CDR1 is LGHDT and CDR2 is YNNKEL (reference sequence). This CDR3 is 14 amino acids long. Trimming removed 1 base from V and 2 bases from J, with 9 bases in between. The CDR3 is CASSQGLPTYEQYF. The CDR3, as DNA: TGTGCCAGCAGCCAAGGTTTACCCACCTACGAGCAGTACTTC.

The rearrangement uses TRBV7-2 and TRBJ1-4; D gene unclear. V lost 1 base to trimming and J lost 5 bases, with 8 bases between them. This CDR3 contains 14 residues. Germline V lookup: CDR1 SGHTA, CDR2 FQGNSA. The CDR3 bases are TGTGCCAGCAGCTTAGAGCACGGCAATGAAAAACTGTTTTTT. Translating it yields CASSLEHGNEKLFF.

V and J are TRBV25-1 and TRBJ1-2; TRBD1 is a possible D gene (6 bases). Germline V gene data show CDR1 as MGHDK and CDR2 as SYGVNS. The CDR3 is 14 residues long. Trimming stripped 2 bases from V and 4 bases from J, with 11 bases between. CDR3 bases: TGTGCCAGCAGTGAAGTCGACAGGTCCTATGGCTACACCTTC. It specifies CASSEVDRSYGYTF.

The CDR3: CASSLLAGEQFF. For the CDR3, the DNA is TGTGCCAGCAGTTTATTGGCAGGGGAGCAGTTCTTC. This chain uses TRBV28 with TRBJ2-1; D possibly corresponds to TRBD1 (5 bases). The V end lost 1 base, the J end lost 10 bases, and 8 bases lay between the germline ends. The CDR3 is 12 amino acids. Germline CDR1 MDHEN, CDR2 SYDVKM.

This clone was seen a single time. The rearrangement links TRBV10-1 to TRBJ2-1, with a possible D match to TRBD1 (6 bases). Germline V CDR1 and CDR2: WNHNN, SYGVQD (reference sequence). CDR3 length: 17 residues. The V end was cut by 2 bases, the J end by 1 base, with 15 bases between. The CDR3 DNA is TGCGCCAGCAGTGAGGCTGGGGGCAGAGGGTCCTACAATGAGCAGTTCTTC. It is translated as CASSEAGGRGSYNEQFF.

This clone was seen once. The chain uses TRBV7-2 and TRBJ1-1; 7 bases fit TRBD1. The CDR3 covers 13 residues. Trimming removed 5 bases from V and 5 bases from J; junction bases left unmatched: 5. Germline values: CDR1 SGHTA, CDR2 FQGNSA. The CDR3 here is CASSRQGVTEAFF. CDR3 sequence (DNA): TGTGCCAGCAGCCGACAGGGAGTTACTGAAGCTTTCTTT.

CDR3 sequence: CSASRLENTGELFF. CDR3 in DNA: TGCAGTGCTAGTAGACTAGAGAACACCGGGGAGCTGTTTTTT. This chain joins TRBV20-1 and TRBJ2-2; tentative D call: TRBD2 (6 bases). Germline values: CDR1 DFQATT, CDR2 SNEGSKA (reference sequence). This CDR3 region has 14 residues. Trimming pared 3 bases from V and 1 base from J, leaving 9 bases between.

This clone was picked up a small number of times. The rearrangement links TRBV6-6 to TRBJ1-5; 8 bases agree with TRBD1. The CDR3 covers 14 residues. With V trimmed by 6 bases and J by 5 bases, 6 bases remained unmatched. In germline, CDR1 is MNHNY, CDR2 SVGAGI (reference sequence). The CDR3 region has the DNA TGTGCCAGCAGCCCGACAGGGGTCTATCAGCCCCAGCATTTT. It encodes CASSPTGVYQPQHF.

This sequence joins TRBV6-5 and TRBJ1-2; perhaps TRBD1 as D (6 bases). The length of the CDR3 is 14 residues. Germline V lookup: CDR1 MNHEY, CDR2 SVGAGI. Trimming took off 7 bases at V and 8 bases at J, with 20 bases between the two ends. This CDR3 reads CASTRGGGGKGYTF. The CDR3 DNA follows: TGTGCCAGCACCAGAGGTGGCGGGGGCAAGGGCTACACCTTC.

This chain links TRBV6-5 with TRBJ2-4; D may be TRBD1 (5 bases). The CDR3 is 16 amino acids. V was trimmed by 2 bases and J by 0 bases, leaving 11 bases between them. The V gene's germline CDR1 is MNHEY and CDR2 SVGAGI. The CDR3 spells CASSYTDTIAKNIQYF. CDR3 DNA: TGTGCCAGCAGTTACACGGACACTATAGCCAAAAACATTCAGTACTTC.

The V call is TRBV28, the J call TRBJ1-1; D is uncertain. Germline V gene data show CDR1 as MDHEN and CDR2 as SYDVKM. Trimming left V 7 bases short and J 6 bases short, with 6 bases between. The length of the CDR3 is 10 residues. The CDR3 DNA reads TGTGCCAGCATATCCTCTGAAGCTTTCTTT. Protein: CASISSEAFF.

The CDR3 reads CASSPAGTGVGELFF. Written as DNA, the CDR3 is TGTGCCAGCAGCCCCGCCGGGACAGGGGTCGGGGAGCTGTTTTTT. V gene TRBV3-1 (or the pseudogene TRBV3-2) combines with J gene TRBJ2-2; 10 bases are shared with TRBD1. From germline, CDR1 is LGHDT and CDR2 YNNKEL (reference sequence). This CDR3 is 15 amino acids long. Trimming cost V 4 bases and J 7 bases; bases outside gene matches: 6.

In its sample, this clone was seen once. The DNA of the CDR3 is TGTGCCAGCACCCAGGGTCCTAATTCACCCCTCCACTTT. Its protein product is CASTQGPNSPLHF. The chain couples TRBV12-3 or TRBV12-4 to TRBJ1-6, with D tentatively TRBD1 (5 bases). The CDR3 runs to 13 residues. Between the trimmed V and J ends, which lost 7 bases and 6 bases, there was a span of 10 bases.

This chain uses TRBV5-1 with TRBJ2-1; D unresolved. V lost 3 bases, J lost 7 bases, and 17 bases lay in between. There are 15 residues in the CDR3. The germline V gene has CDR1 SGHRS and CDR2 YFSETQ. The CDR3 DNA sequence: TGCGCCAGCAGCTCTACTGGTACGAAGGAGAATGAGCAGTTCTTC. Protein product: CASSSTGTKENEQFF.

This clone was seen just once. The chain combines TRBV28 with TRBJ2-7; 8 bases agree with TRBD2. J gave up 1 base and V 5 bases, and 4 bases lay outside the gene matches. Germline values: CDR1 MDHEN, CDR2 SYDVKM. CDR3 size: 14 residues. The CDR3 nucleotides read TGTGCCAGCAGTCCGGGGGGGCCTTCCTACGAGCAGTACTTC. Protein product: CASSPGGPSYEQYF. Full variable domain (rest looked up from reference TRBV28 and TRBJ2-7): DVKVTQSSRYLVKRTGEKVFLECVQDMDHENMFWYRQDPGLGLRLIYFSYDVKMKEKGDIPEGYSVSREKKERFSLILESASTNQTSMYLCASSPGGPSYEQYFGPGTRLTVT.

V is TRBV29-1 and J is TRBJ2-1; D is unclear. This CDR3 region has 11 residues. Germline CDR1 reads SQVTM; CDR2 reads ANQGSEA. In nucleotides, the CDR3 is TGCACTCAAAAACCTTACAATGAGCAGTTCTTC. Its translation: CTQKPYNEQFF.

Only one count was recorded for this clone. The gene calls are TRBV9 and TRBJ2-5; D possibly corresponds to TRBD1 (6 bases). The CDR3 has 16 residues. Germline CDR1 reads SGDLS; CDR2 reads YYNGEE. Trimming removed 5 bases from V and 4 bases from J, with 21 bases in between. CDR3 sequence (DNA): TGTGCCAGCAGGAAGCTCCAGGGGTTTGGTGGAGAGACCCAGTACTTC. Translation: CASRKLQGFGGETQYF. The full variable domain, rest sourced from reference TRBV9 and TRBJ2-5, is DSGVTQTPKHLITATGQRVTLRCSPRSGDLSVYWYQQSLDQGLQFLIQYYNGEERAKGNILERFSAQQFPDLHSELNLSSLELGDSALYFCASRKLQGFGGETQYFGPGTRLLVL.

The V and J genes are TRBV10-3 and TRBJ1-6, with D tentatively TRBD1 (6 bases). In germline, CDR1 is ENHRY, CDR2 SYGVKD. This CDR3 is 13 amino acids long. V shed 3 bases and J shed 9 bases, with 9 bases lying between them. CDR3: CAISEQGGSPLHF. CDR3 bases: TGTGCCATCAGTGAACAGGGTGGTTCACCCCTCCACTTT.

This clone was counted once. J is TRBJ1-2 and V is TRBV5-1; D is possibly TRBD1 (5 bases). This CDR3 is built from 13 residues. CDR1 and CDR2 (germline): SGHRS, YFSETQ. V shed 5 bases and J shed 4 bases, with 12 bases lying between them. The CDR3 DNA is TGCGCCAGCAGAGGGCCACAGGCCTATGGCTACACCTTC. As protein: CASRGPQAYGYTF.